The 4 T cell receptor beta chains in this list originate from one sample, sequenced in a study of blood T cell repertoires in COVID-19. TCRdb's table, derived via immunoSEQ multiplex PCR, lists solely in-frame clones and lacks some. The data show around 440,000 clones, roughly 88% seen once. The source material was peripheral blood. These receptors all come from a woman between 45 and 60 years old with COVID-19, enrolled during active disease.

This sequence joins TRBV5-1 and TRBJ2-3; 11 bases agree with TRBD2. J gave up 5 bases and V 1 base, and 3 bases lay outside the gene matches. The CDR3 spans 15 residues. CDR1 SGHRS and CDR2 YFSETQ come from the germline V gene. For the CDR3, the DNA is TGCGCCAGCAGCTTGAGGACTAGCGGGCAAGATACGCAGTATTTT. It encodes CASSLRTSGQDTQYF.

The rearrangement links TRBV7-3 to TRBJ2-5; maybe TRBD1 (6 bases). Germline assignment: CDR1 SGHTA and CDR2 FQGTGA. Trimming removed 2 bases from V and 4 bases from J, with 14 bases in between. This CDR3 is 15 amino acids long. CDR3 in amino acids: CASSLRGGRGETQYF. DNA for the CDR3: TGTGCCAGCAGCTTACGAGGGGGTAGAGGAGAGACCCAGTACTTC.

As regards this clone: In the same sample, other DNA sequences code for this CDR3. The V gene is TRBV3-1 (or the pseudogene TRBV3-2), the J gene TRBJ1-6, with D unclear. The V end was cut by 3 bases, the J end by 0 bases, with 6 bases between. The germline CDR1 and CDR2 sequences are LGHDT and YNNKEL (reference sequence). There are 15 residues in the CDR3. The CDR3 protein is CASSHGSSYNSPLHF. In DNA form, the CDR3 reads TGTGCCAGCAGCCATGGCAGCTCCTATAATTCACCCCTCCACTTT.

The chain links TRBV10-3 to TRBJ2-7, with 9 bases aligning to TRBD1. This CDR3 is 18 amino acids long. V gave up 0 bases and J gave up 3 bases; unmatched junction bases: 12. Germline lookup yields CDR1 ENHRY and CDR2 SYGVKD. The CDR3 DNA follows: TGTGCCATCAGTGAGTCCAGGGGTATCGGGACAGGGAACTACGAGCAGTACTTC. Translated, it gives CAISESRGIGTGNYEQYF.